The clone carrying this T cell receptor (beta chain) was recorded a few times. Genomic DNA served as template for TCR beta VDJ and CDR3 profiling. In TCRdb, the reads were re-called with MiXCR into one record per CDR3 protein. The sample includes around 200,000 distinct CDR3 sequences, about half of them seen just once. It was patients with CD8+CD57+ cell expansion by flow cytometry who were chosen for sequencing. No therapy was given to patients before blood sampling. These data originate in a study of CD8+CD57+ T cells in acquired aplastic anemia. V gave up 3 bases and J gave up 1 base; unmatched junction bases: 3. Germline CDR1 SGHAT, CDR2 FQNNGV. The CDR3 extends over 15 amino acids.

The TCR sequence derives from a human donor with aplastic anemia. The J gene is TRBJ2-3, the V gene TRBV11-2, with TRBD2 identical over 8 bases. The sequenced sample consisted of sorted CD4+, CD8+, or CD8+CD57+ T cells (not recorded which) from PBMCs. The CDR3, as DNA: TGTGCCAGCAGCTTGGGTAGCGGGGGCACAGATACGCAGTATTTT. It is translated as CASSLGSGGTDTQYF.